This T cell receptor beta chain was retrieved from a study of T-cell memory formation after mild COVID-19. From the 5' RACE reads, TCRdb called clonotypes with MiXCR, one entry per CDR3 protein. The table lists roughly 150,000 distinct CDR3 sequences, more than 14% of them singletons, with 12% to 15% in the top ten. Points on this clonotype: No antigen is known for it.

The germline CDR1 and CDR2 sequences are SQVTM and ANQGSEA. The CDR3 length is 13 residues. With 6 bases clipped from V and 5 bases from J, the junction kept 7 bases outside the gene matches. Study conclusions and caveats: Shrinking CD4+ clones were chiefly CM and EM; CD8+ ones were chiefly EMRA.

The chain has TRBV29-1 and TRBJ2-5, with TRBD1 identical over 9 bases. The material sequenced was PBMCs or a T cell subset sorted from them (not recorded which). The clonotype was recovered from an adult woman who had mild COVID-19 (a few samples of this study predate the infection). Cell type and time point are not known. The CDR3 nucleotides are TGCAGCGTCCCGGACAGGGGTGGGGAGACCCAGTACTTC. Translation: CSVPDRGGETQYF. Supplemented by reference TRBV29-1 and TRBJ2-5, the full variable domain reads SAVISQKPSRDICQRGTSLTIQCQVDSQVTMMFWYRQQPGQSLTLIATANQGSEATYESGFVIDKFPISRPNLTFSTLTVSNMSPEDSSIYLCSVPDRGGETQYFGPGTRLLVL.